This T cell receptor beta chain stems from a study of blood T cell repertoires in COVID-19. Study at large: Samples of COVID-19 (acute and convalescent) were obtained from the United States, Italy and Spain.

Germline CDR1 reads LNHDA; CDR2 reads SQIVND (reference sequence). Trimming took off 4 bases at V and 7 bases at J, with 11 bases between the two ends. This CDR3 spans 14 amino acids. Profiled with immunoSEQ multiplex PCR; TCRdb holds only in-frame clones, not every one. The sample holds about 33,000 clones, approximately 86% seen once. The sequenced sample was peripheral blood. The rearrangement joins TRBV19 to TRBJ1-6; tentatively, D is TRBD1 (6 bases). This TCR was sampled from a human donor in a cohort sampled during active COVID-19. The CDR3 nucleotides are TGTGCCAGTAGTACCCGACAGGAGAATTCACCCCTCCACTTT. This sequence encodes CASSTRQENSPLHF.